The 23 T cell receptor beta chains reported below all come from one sample, sequenced in a study of identical twins. One entry per CDR3 protein results from TCRdb running MiXCR on the 5' RACE reads. This table holds 690,000 or so distinct CDR3 sequences, 8.6% found once. The same data also went into a second study, on yellow fever vaccine responses in identical twins.

The sample taken for sequencing was PBMCs. The receptor set was obtained from a woman aged 18-29 years in good health.

The table lists this clonotype with many counts. This chain uses TRBV12-3 or TRBV12-4 with TRBJ2-3, with TRBD2 matching 9 bases. The CDR3 consists of 14 residues. The trim removed 5 bases at V and 4 bases at J, leaving 4 bases unmatched. As DNA, the CDR3 is TGTGCCAGCAGTCATAGCGGGAGCTCAGATACGCAGTATTTT. The encoded protein is CASSHSGSSDTQYF.

There are many counts of this clonotype. CDR3 residues: CASSSGQLSGNTIYF. As DNA, the CDR3 is TGTGCCAGCAGTTCAGGACAGCTCTCTGGAAACACCATATATTTT. The chain recombines TRBV12-3 or TRBV12-4 with TRBJ1-3; D possibly corresponds to TRBD1 (6 bases). V was cut by 4 bases and J by 0 bases, with 10 bases left in between. CDR3 length equals 15 residues.

This clonotype was counted a few times. The V gene is TRBV18, the J gene TRBJ2-5; D is unresolved. V was clipped by 2 bases and J by 2 bases, with 6 bases between them. The V gene's germline CDR1 is KGHSH and CDR2 LQKENI. There are 13 residues in the CDR3. The chain's CDR3 is CASSPLWQETQYF. The CDR3 DNA sequence: TGTGCCAGCTCACCATTATGGCAAGAGACCCAGTACTTC.

The chain couples TRBV7-8 to TRBJ2-4, with 10 bases that match TRBD1. The V segment lost 2 bases and the J segment 7 bases; nucleotides outside the gene matches: 2. This CDR3 is 14 amino acids long. The germline V gene has CDR1 SGHVS and CDR2 FQNEAQ. This chain's CDR3 is CASSLPGQGNIQYF. The CDR3 DNA reads TGTGCCAGCAGCTTACCGGGACAGGGGAACATTCAGTACTTC.

This clonotype showed up just a few times. The chain couples TRBV29-1 to TRBJ2-2, with D possibly being TRBD2 (6 bases). Trimming removed 7 bases from V and 4 bases from J, with 22 bases in between. The CDR3 has 16 residues. Germline V gene data show CDR1 as SQVTM and CDR2 as ANQGSEA. The CDR3: CSALRGLAGGTGELFF. As DNA, the CDR3 is TGCAGCGCCCTGCGGGGATTAGCTGGTGGCACCGGGGAGCTGTTTTTT.

This clonotype was found a few times. This chain uses TRBV20-1 with TRBJ2-7, with 10 bases aligning to TRBD2. This CDR3 is 16 amino acids long. Germline V gene lookup returns CDR1 DFQATT and CDR2 SNEGSKA (reference sequence). Germline trimming cut 0 bases from V and 4 bases from J; bases unmatched to any gene: 9. CDR3 loop: CSARDLFSGRSYEQYF. The CDR3 region has the DNA TGCAGTGCTAGAGATCTCTTTAGCGGGAGGTCTTACGAGCAGTACTTC.

Concerning this clonotype itself: The junction does not match germline at one end; this may be a read error. This chain links TRBV3-1 with TRBJ2-7; 7 bases are shared with TRBD2. There are 15 residues in the CDR3. CDR1 and CDR2 from the germline V gene are LGHDT and YNNKEL (reference sequence). For the CDR3, the DNA is TGTGCCAGCAGCCAAGGACTAGCCCGTGAGTACGAGCACCACTTC. It encodes CASSQGLAREYEHHF.

This clonotype occurred many times. The chain combines TRBV28 with TRBJ1-6, with D unclear. The V and J ends lost 3 bases and 8 bases respectively, with 8 bases between them. The CDR3 covers 13 residues. The germline gives CDR1 MDHEN, CDR2 SYDVKM. The CDR3 is CASSLGSYSPLHF. CDR3 nucleotide sequence: TGTGCCAGCAGTTTGGGATCTTATTCACCCCTCCACTTT.

This clonotype was seen only a few times. The V call is TRBV6-1, the J call TRBJ2-5, with 14 positions matching TRBD2. J lost 5 bases, V lost 6 bases, and 5 bases had no gene match. The V gene's germline CDR1 is MNHNS and CDR2 SASEGT. This CDR3 is 15 amino acids long. CDR3 nucleotides: TGTGCCAGCAGGCCCGGGACTAGCGGGAGTGAGACCCAGTACTTC. This sequence encodes CASRPGTSGSETQYF.

This clonotype has just a few counts. This chain joins TRBV14 and TRBJ2-7; D perhaps matches TRBD1 (6 bases). The CDR3 sequence is 16 residues long. Germline V lookup: CDR1 SGHDN, CDR2 FVKESK. Trimming took 2 bases from V and 2 from J, leaving 16 bases between them. CDR3 sequence (DNA): TGTGCCAGCAGCCAAAGTTTGGGGACACTCACCTACGAGCAGTACTTC. Protein sequence: CASSQSLGTLTYEQYF.

This clonotype showed up just a few times. The rearrangement uses TRBV29-1 and TRBJ1-2; the match to TRBD1 covers 7 bases. This CDR3 spans 13 amino acids. V lost 6 bases to trimming and J lost 8 bases; unmatched junction nucleotides: 12. CDR1 and CDR2 (germline): SQVTM, ANQGSEA. The CDR3 nucleotides read TGCAGCGTCGAAACCGACAGGGCTGGGGGCTACACCTTC. Translated, it gives CSVETDRAGGYTF.

This clonotype occurred many times. The chain links TRBV2 to TRBJ2-7; perhaps TRBD2 as D (6 bases). The CDR3 is 15 amino acids. The V gene's germline CDR1 is SNHLY and CDR2 FYNNEI. V lost 6 bases, J lost 0 bases, and 15 bases lay in between. DNA for the CDR3: TGTGCCAGCAGGCTTCCGGGACTCGGCTCCTACGAGCAGTACTTC. Translating it yields CASRLPGLGSYEQYF.

The chain employs TRBV12-3 or TRBV12-4 and TRBJ1-5; D uncertain. The CDR3 length is 14 residues. V lost 1 base and J 7 bases, leaving 11 bases between the germline ends. This CDR3 reads CASSLGLGIQPQHF. CDR3 bases: TGTGCCAGCAGTTTAGGTCTGGGGATCCAGCCCCAGCATTTT.

Only a few counts were recorded for this clonotype. The chain couples TRBV28 to TRBJ2-7; D possibly corresponds to TRBD2 (5 bases). Trimming pared 8 bases from V and 2 bases from J, leaving 16 bases between. This CDR3 has 14 residues. Germline V lookup: CDR1 MDHEN, CDR2 SYDVKM. CDR3 sequence (DNA): TGTGCCAGCCACGGTTCGGACGGGACCTACGAGCAGTACTTC. Protein sequence: CASHGSDGTYEQYF.

This clonotype has a handful of counts. The J gene is TRBJ2-1, the V gene TRBV20-1, with 11 bases identical to TRBD2. The CDR3 is 14 residues long. Per the germline V gene, CDR1 is DFQATT and CDR2 is SNEGSKA (reference sequence). V lost 6 bases to trimming and J lost 5 bases; unmatched junction nucleotides: 6. CDR3 nucleotides: TGCAGTGCACCGACTAGCGGGAAGAACAATGAGCAGTTCTTC. This translates into CSAPTSGKNNEQFF.

This clonotype showed up just a few times. The rearrangement links TRBV27 to TRBJ2-7; 8 nucleotides align to TRBD1. Germline V CDR1 and CDR2: MNHEY, SMNVEV (reference sequence). The CDR3 consists of 14 residues. The trim removed 5 bases at V and 5 bases at J, leaving 8 bases unmatched. CDR3 nucleotide sequence: TGTGCCAGCAGTACGCGGGACAGGTCAAACGAGCAGTACTTC. Protein sequence: CASSTRDRSNEQYF.

This clonotype was observed a handful of times. The V call is TRBV27, the J call TRBJ2-2; D is unclear. This CDR3 spans 13 amino acids. From germline, CDR1 is MNHEY and CDR2 SMNVEV (reference sequence). Trimming stripped 1 base from V and 5 bases from J, with 5 bases between. CDR3 sequence reads: CASSLFLTGELFF. CDR3 DNA: TGTGCCAGCAGTTTATTTTTGACCGGGGAGCTGTTTTTT.

This chain joins TRBV25-1 and TRBJ2-3; 12 nucleotides agree with TRBD2. The CDR3 is made up of 15 amino acids. V trimming: 4 bases; J trimming: 3 bases; junction bases outside the gene matches: 2. Per the germline V gene, CDR1 is MGHDK and CDR2 is SYGVNS. This CDR3 is CASSGTSGKTDTQYF. CDR3 in DNA: TGTGCCAGCAGTGGGACTAGCGGGAAAACAGATACGCAGTATTTT. Together with reference TRBV25-1 and TRBJ2-3, the CDR3 gives the full variable domain: EADIYQTPRYLVIGTGKKITLECSQTMGHDKMYWYQQDPGMELHLIHYSYGVNSTEKGDLSSESTVSRIRTEHFPLTLESARPSHTSQYLCASSGTSGKTDTQYFGPGTRLTVL.

The V and J genes are TRBV7-9 and TRBJ2-3; D possibly corresponds to TRBD2 (6 bases). The CDR3 is 16 amino acids. Trimming left V 1 base short and J 2 bases short, with 13 bases between. Per germline, CDR1 SEHNR and CDR2 FQNEAQ (reference sequence). CDR3 amino acids: CASSLELAKATDTQYF. The CDR3 DNA is TGTGCCAGCAGCTTAGAGCTAGCGAAGGCCACAGATACGCAGTATTTT.

On this clonotype itself: A read error may account for a junction end that differs from germline. This chain uses TRBV4-2 with TRBJ1-2, with D tentatively TRBD1 (6 bases). CDR3 length: 14 residues. Germline assignment: CDR1 LGHNA and CDR2 YNFKEQ. The CDR3 DNA follows: TGTGCCATCAGCCCTGCGGGGGCCGGGCATGGCTACACCTTC. Translated, it gives CAISPAGAGHGYTF.

There are a few counts of this clonotype. This rearrangement joins TRBV12-3 or TRBV12-4 to TRBJ2-2; 9 nucleotides line up with TRBD1. The CDR3 has 17 amino acids. Germline trimming cut 4 bases from V and 5 bases from J; bases unmatched to any gene: 11. In DNA form, the CDR3 reads TGTGCCAGCAGTTCACTTACCGGGACAGGGTATACCGGGGAGCTGTTTTTT. It codes for CASSSLTGTGYTGELFF.

The chain recombines TRBV9 with TRBJ1-6, with 7 bases lining up with TRBD1. In germline, CDR1 is SGDLS, CDR2 YYNGEE. The CDR3 covers 14 residues. V shed 4 bases and J 7 bases; nucleotides not matched to a gene: 5. The DNA for the CDR3 is TGTGCCAGCAGCCCTCAGGGGGAGAATTCACCCCTCCACTTT. This translates into CASSPQGENSPLHF.

This clonotype was seen a handful of times. The V call is TRBV5-1, the J call TRBJ2-5, with TRBD1 matching 7 bases. Per germline, CDR1 SGHRS and CDR2 YFSETQ. V shed 0 bases and J 6 bases; nucleotides not matched to a gene: 8. The CDR3 length is 15 residues. In DNA form, the CDR3 reads TGCGCCAGCAGCTTGGCCATGGGACAGACAAAGACCCAGTACTTC. Translating gives CASSLAMGQTKTQYF.